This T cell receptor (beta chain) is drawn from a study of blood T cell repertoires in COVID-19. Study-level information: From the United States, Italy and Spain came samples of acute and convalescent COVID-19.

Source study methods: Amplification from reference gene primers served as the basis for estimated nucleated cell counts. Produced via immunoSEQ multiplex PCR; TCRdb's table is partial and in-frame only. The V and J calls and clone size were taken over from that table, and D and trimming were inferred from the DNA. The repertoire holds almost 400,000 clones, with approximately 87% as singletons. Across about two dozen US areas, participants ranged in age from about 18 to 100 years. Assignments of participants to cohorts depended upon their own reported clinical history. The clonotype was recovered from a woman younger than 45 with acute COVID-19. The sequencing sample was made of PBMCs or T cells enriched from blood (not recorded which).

CDR3 DNA sequence: TGCGCCAGCAGCCAAGATACGAGAGGGTTAGGGACTGAAGCTTTCTTT. It is translated as CASSQDTRGLGTEAFF. The chain uses TRBV4-3 and TRBJ1-1; no firm D call. With 0 bases removed from V and 5 bases from J, the gap between germline ends came to 16 bases. CDR3 length: 16 amino acids. The germline V gene has CDR1 LGHNA and CDR2 YSLEER.